The 12 T cell receptor beta chains given below trace back to one sample, sequenced in a study of regulatory T cells in long-lasting Graves disease. Time point here: persistent/refractory GD, antithyroid drugs over 5 years with positive TRAb. The TCR library was made from RNA that had been extracted from PBMCs in TRIzol. TCR beta libraries were built with iRepertoire HTBI primers and Arm-PCR of CDR3 regions. TCRdb used MiXCR to reprocess the multiplex PCR reads, holding one entry per CDR3 protein. The table has about 460,000 distinct CDR3 sequences, under 25% seen once; the top ten hold under 15%. Here the sequenced sample was peripheral blood mononuclear cells (PBMCs), taken when the disease was refractory, from a patient treated with antithyroid drugs. The receptors here all came from a female donor with Graves disease.

This clonotype was recorded many times. The chain is built from TRBV29-1 and TRBJ2-2, with 9 bases that match TRBD1. The ends lost 7 bases at V and 6 bases at J; junction bases unmatched: 6. The CDR3 contains 13 residues. The V gene's germline CDR1 is SQVTM and CDR2 ANQGSEA. The CDR3 DNA is TGCAGCGGCAGACAGGGGGAGGCCGGGGAGCTGTTTTTT. Its protein is CSGRQGEAGELFF.

This chain links TRBV5-5 with TRBJ1-1, with a possible D match to TRBD1 (5 bases). The V gene's germline CDR1 is SGHKS and CDR2 YYEKEE (reference sequence). The CDR3 extends over 14 amino acids. Trimming removed 4 bases from V and 0 bases from J, with 10 bases in between. DNA for the CDR3: TGTGCCAGCAGCGCGGAGGGGTTGAACACTGAAGCTTTCTTT. It yields the protein CASSAEGLNTEAFF.

The V gene is TRBV11-3, the J gene TRBJ2-1; 14 bases are shared with TRBD2. CDR3 length equals 17 residues. Germline values: CDR1 SGHNT, CDR2 YENEEA. V dropped 3 bases and J dropped 9; count of bases not matched to a gene: 10. The chain's CDR3 is CASSFLSGTSGSSEQFF. As DNA, the CDR3 is TGTGCCAGCAGCTTTTTATCCGGGACTAGCGGGAGTAGTGAGCAGTTCTTC.

V usage is TRBV20-1 and J usage is TRBJ2-7, with D tentatively TRBD1 or TRBD2 (7 bases each). Looked up from germline, CDR1 is DFQATT and CDR2 is SNEGSKA (reference sequence). The CDR3 loop spans 16 amino acids. Trimming took off 0 bases at V and 2 bases at J, with 17 bases between the two ends. The CDR3 nucleotides are TGCAGTGCTAGAGATTCGAGGTCAGGGGGGGCCTACGAGCAGTACTTC. Translated, it gives CSARDSRSGGAYEQYF.

In its sample, this clonotype was seen many times. The chain recombines TRBV14 with TRBJ2-2; TRBD1 agrees at 8 bases. CDR3 length equals 14 residues. After removal of 4 bases from V and 5 bases from J, the junction contained 3 bases not matched to a gene. Germline V gives CDR1 SGHDN, CDR2 FVKESK. CDR3: CASSPDRATGELFF. CDR3 sequence (DNA): TGTGCCAGCAGCCCGGACAGGGCGACCGGGGAGCTGTTTTTT.

This clonotype was counted ten times or more. V gene TRBV6-5 combines with J gene TRBJ2-5; D remains ambiguous. V was cut by 6 bases and J by 1 base, with 6 bases left in between. Germline V gives CDR1 MNHEY, CDR2 SVGAGI. The CDR3 length is 12 residues. In DNA form, the CDR3 reads TGTGCCAGCAGCTATCGCCAAGAGACCCAGTACTTC. This encodes CASSYRQETQYF.

A note on this clonotype: The final CDR3 position lacks the conserved phenylalanine or tryptophan, pointing to a likely read error. The DNA of the CDR3 is TGTGCCAGCAGCTCGGACTTAAGCTCCTACAATGAGCAGTTCCTC. Translation: CASSSDLSSYNEQFL. The chain carries TRBV28 and TRBJ2-1, with D perhaps matching TRBD2 (5 bases). The CDR3 runs 15 residues. The V end lost 6 bases, the J end lost 0 bases, and 12 bases lay between the germline ends. Germline V gives CDR1 MDHEN, CDR2 SYDVKM.

The J gene is TRBJ2-7, the V gene TRBV27, with 11 bases matching TRBD1. V gave up 8 bases and J gave up 5 bases; unmatched junction bases: 2. Germline V CDR1 and CDR2: MNHEY, SMNVEV (reference sequence). This CDR3 comprises 12 residues. CDR3 DNA sequence: TGTGCCAGCGGACAGGGGGCCGACGAGCAGTACTTC. Its protein product is CASGQGADEQYF.

The J gene is TRBJ2-1, the V gene TRBV12-3 or TRBV12-4; D is unresolved. The CDR3 is 14 residues long. V gave up 2 bases and J gave up 13 bases, with 18 bases separating them. The CDR3 coding sequence is TGTGCCAGCAGTTTAAAAGGTAGTCCGTCGGGTCAGTTCTTC. The encoded protein is CASSLKGSPSGQFF.

This clonotype was observed a few times. The chain links TRBV3-1 to TRBJ1-1, with D uncertain. Trimming pared 5 bases from V and 7 bases from J, leaving 14 bases between. This CDR3 is built from 13 residues. Germline CDR1 LGHDT, CDR2 YNNKEL (reference sequence). CDR3 DNA: TGTGCCAGCAGCACCCACGGGGTTAATGAAGCTTTCTTT. The encoded protein is CASSTHGVNEAFF.

The CDR3 reads CAWSGDPGNTEAFF. In DNA, the CDR3 is TGTGCCTGGAGCGGGGACCCTGGAAACACTGAAGCTTTCTTT. The chain links TRBV30 to TRBJ1-1; the D gene is possibly TRBD1 (5 bases). The CDR3 length is 14 residues. Trimming cost V 3 bases and J 2 bases, with 13 bases left between them. CDR1 GTSNPN and CDR2 SVGIG come from the germline V gene (reference sequence).

This chain links TRBV4-2 with TRBJ2-7; unclear D gene. The CDR3 contains 14 residues. Trimming stripped 0 bases from V and 3 bases from J, with 9 bases between. Germline V gene sequence: CDR1 LGHNA, CDR2 YNFKEQ. The CDR3 spells CASSQDIDIYEQYF. The CDR3 DNA reads TGTGCCAGCAGCCAAGATATAGATATCTACGAGCAGTACTTC.